These T cell receptor beta chains were read from a single sample in a study of T cell clonotyping in hematopoietic cell transplantation. Produced via immunoSEQ multiplex PCR; TCRdb's table is partial and in-frame only. The sample lists over 15,000 clones, approximately 93% occurring once. Sequenced material: peripheral blood mononuclear cells, taken before stem cell transplant. Source of these receptors: a man aged 18 to 29 with biphenotypic leukemia. Some clones in this sample may be carry-over from other donors' samples. The CDR3 runs from the conserved cysteine through the conserved F or W. The D gene is left open where the match is weak. Size values are once, few and many counts, or a class for expanded clones, and some rows have none.

d_gene: TRBD1
abundance: -
j_gene: TRBJ2-7
v_gene: TRBV30
CDR3nt: TGTGCCTGGAGTTTGACAGGGTCCTACGAGCAGTACTTC
CDR3aa: CAWSLTGSYEQYF

d_gene: -
abundance: -
j_gene: TRBJ2-3
v_gene: TRBV2
CDR3nt: TGTGCCAGCACCCTAAGTTACATAGATACGCAGTATTTT
CDR3aa: CASTLSYIDTQYF

d_gene: -
abundance: once
j_gene: TRBJ1-1
v_gene: TRBV28
CDR3nt: TGTGCCAGCAGTCCGACCGGAGGGGGGAAAGGGTGGGCTTTCTTT
CDR3aa: CASSPTGGGKGWAFF

d_gene: TRBD1
abundance: -
j_gene: TRBJ1-5
v_gene: TRBV6-1
CDR3nt: TGTGCCAGCAGTGAGCCGGGACAGGGGTTCAAACAGCCCCAGCATTTT
CDR3aa: CASSEPGQGFKQPQHF

d_gene: TRBD1
abundance: -
j_gene: TRBJ2-5
v_gene: TRBV7-8
CDR3nt: TGTGCCAGCAGCTCAAGGACAGGCGCAGAGACCCAGTACTTC
CDR3aa: CASSSRTGAETQYF

d_gene: -
abundance: -
j_gene: TRBJ1-1
v_gene: TRBV30
CDR3nt: TGTGCCTGTAGAAGCCGGATGAACACTGAAGCTTTCTTT
CDR3aa: CACRSRMNTEAFF

d_gene: -
abundance: once
j_gene: TRBJ1-1
v_gene: TRBV28
CDR3nt: TGTGCCAGCAGTTCCGAAGGGACTGAAGCTTTCTTT
CDR3aa: CASSSEGTEAFF

d_gene: -
abundance: -
j_gene: TRBJ1-1
v_gene: TRBV6-5
CDR3nt: TGTGCCAGCAGTTACTCTGGCAGGAACACTGAAGCTTTCTTT
CDR3aa: CASSYSGRNTEAFF

d_gene: TRBD2
abundance: few
j_gene: TRBJ2-3
v_gene: TRBV7-8
CDR3nt: TGTGCCAGCAGCCTCGGGACTACGGGAGCAGATACGCAGTATTTT
CDR3aa: CASSLGTTGADTQYF

d_gene: -
abundance: -
j_gene: TRBJ2-7
v_gene: TRBV5-6
CDR3nt: TGTGCCAGCAGCTTTGGCAGGGGATACGAGCAGTACTTC
CDR3aa: CASSFGRGYEQYF

d_gene: -
abundance: -
j_gene: TRBJ1-3
v_gene: TRBV6-5
CDR3nt: TGTGCCAGCAGTTTCGGACCGCTGAGCTCTGGAAACACCATATATTTT
CDR3aa: CASSFGPLSSGNTIYF

d_gene: TRBD1
abundance: -
j_gene: TRBJ2-7
v_gene: TRBV4-3
CDR3nt: TGCGCCAGCAGCCAAGGGACAGGGGGTGCCTACGAGCAGTACTTC
CDR3aa: CASSQGTGGAYEQYF

d_gene: -
abundance: once
j_gene: TRBJ2-1
v_gene: TRBV7-2
CDR3nt: TGTGCCAGCAGCTTAATATTGGAGAAGGAGCAGTTCTTC
CDR3aa: CASSLILEKEQFF

d_gene: -
abundance: once
j_gene: TRBJ2-2
v_gene: TRBV30
CDR3nt: TGTGCCTGGAAACGGGGAAACACCGGGGAGCTGTTTTTT
CDR3aa: CAWKRGNTGELFF

d_gene: TRBD1
abundance: -
j_gene: TRBJ2-1
v_gene: TRBV7-2
CDR3nt: TGTGCCAGTCTCCGGGACAGGGGTGGAAATGAGCAGTTCTTC
CDR3aa: CASLRDRGGNEQFF

d_gene: -
abundance: -
j_gene: TRBJ2-2
v_gene: TRBV6-5
CDR3nt: TGTGCCAGCAGTGGGGGGCTGAGGTACACCGGGGAGCTGTTTTTT
CDR3aa: CASSGGLRYTGELFF

d_gene: TRBD1
abundance: -
j_gene: TRBJ2-7
v_gene: TRBV6-5
CDR3nt: TGTGCCAGCAGCCGGGGACAGGCCTACGAGCAGTACTTC
CDR3aa: CASSRGQAYEQYF

d_gene: TRBD2
abundance: -
j_gene: TRBJ2-1
v_gene: TRBV7-9
CDR3nt: TGTGCCAGCACCGGGGGGACCTCGGGGTGGGGAGCGGTCTTC
CDR3aa: CASTGGTSGWGAVF

d_gene: -
abundance: once
j_gene: TRBJ1-1
v_gene: TRBV7-8
CDR3nt: TGTGCCAGCAGCCCCGGGGTCCTGAACACTGAAGCTTTCTTT
CDR3aa: CASSPGVLNTEAFF

d_gene: TRBD1
abundance: -
j_gene: TRBJ1-2
v_gene: TRBV27
CDR3nt: TGTGCCAGCAGTTTTACCGGACAGGGTGGCTACACCTTC
CDR3aa: CASSFTGQGGYTF

d_gene: TRBD1
abundance: -
j_gene: TRBJ1-2
v_gene: TRBV28
CDR3nt: TGTGCCAGCAGGGTGACAGGGGGGCAGGGCTACACCTTC
CDR3aa: CASRVTGGQGYTF

d_gene: TRBD2
abundance: -
j_gene: TRBJ2-7
v_gene: TRBV27
CDR3nt: TGTGCCAGCAGCCCCACTAGCGGGGGGGCCCCCCACGAGCAGTACTTC
CDR3aa: CASSPTSGGAPHEQYF

d_gene: -
abundance: -
j_gene: TRBJ1-1
v_gene: TRBV19
CDR3nt: TGTGCCAGTAGTATCCCAGGGGACACTGAAGCTTTCTTT
CDR3aa: CASSIPGDTEAFF

d_gene: -
abundance: -
j_gene: TRBJ1-1
v_gene: TRBV29-1
CDR3nt: TGCAGCGTTGAACTACGGATGAACACTGAAGCTTTCTTT
CDR3aa: CSVELRMNTEAFF

d_gene: -
abundance: -
j_gene: TRBJ2-6
v_gene: TRBV5-1
CDR3nt: TGCGCCAGCAGCCCGGCGGGGGCCTCTGGGGCCAACGTCCTGACTTTC
CDR3aa: CASSPAGASGANVLTF

d_gene: -
abundance: -
j_gene: TRBJ1-4
v_gene: TRBV5-8
CDR3nt: TGTGCCAGCAGCTCGGGACCGTCAGCAACTAATGAAAAACTGTTTTTT
CDR3aa: CASSSGPSATNEKLFF

d_gene: -
abundance: -
j_gene: TRBJ1-3
v_gene: TRBV6-5
CDR3nt: TGTGCCAGCAGTTACTCGGGGACAAGCTCTGGAAACACCATATATTTT
CDR3aa: CASSYSGTSSGNTIYF

d_gene: TRBD1
abundance: -
j_gene: TRBJ2-2
v_gene: TRBV30
CDR3nt: TGTGCCTGGGACAGGAACAGGGGAACCGGGGAGCTGTTTTTT
CDR3aa: CAWDRNRGTGELFF

d_gene: -
abundance: -
j_gene: TRBJ2-7
v_gene: TRBV4-3
CDR3nt: TGCGCCAGCAGCCACAAGAGAGGCTACGAGCAGTACTTC
CDR3aa: CASSHKRGYEQYF

d_gene: -
abundance: -
j_gene: TRBJ1-2
v_gene: TRBV4-3
CDR3nt: TGCGCCAGCAGCCAAGATCGACAGAACCCTAACTATGGCTACACCTTC
CDR3aa: CASSQDRQNPNYGYTF

d_gene: -
abundance: -
j_gene: TRBJ2-5
v_gene: TRBV29-1
CDR3nt: TGCAGCGTTGACCGAAGAGGTTACCAAGAGACCCAGTACTTC
CDR3aa: CSVDRRGYQETQYF

d_gene: TRBD1
abundance: -
j_gene: TRBJ2-3
v_gene: TRBV5-8
CDR3nt: TGTGCCAGCAGCCCCAAGGACAGGGGCCCCACAGATACGCAGTATTTT
CDR3aa: CASSPKDRGPTDTQYF

d_gene: -
abundance: -
j_gene: TRBJ2-3
v_gene: TRBV4-3
CDR3nt: TGCGCCAGCAGCCAAGATTACAGACGGGACGCGCAGTATTTT
CDR3aa: CASSQDYRRDAQYF

d_gene: TRBD1
abundance: once
j_gene: TRBJ1-2
v_gene: TRBV29-1
CDR3nt: TGCAGCGTTTTGCCCCGGACAGGGCCTAGAGGTGATGGCTACACCTTC
CDR3aa: CSVLPRTGPRGDGYTF

d_gene: -
abundance: -
j_gene: TRBJ1-1
v_gene: TRBV6-1
CDR3nt: TGTGCCAGCAGTGAACGGGACCGTGAAGCTTTCTTT
CDR3aa: CASSERDREAFF

d_gene: -
abundance: -
j_gene: TRBJ1-2
v_gene: TRBV19
CDR3nt: TGTGCCAGTAGTATGTCGCAGGGGAACTATGGCTACACCTTC
CDR3aa: CASSMSQGNYGYTF

d_gene: TRBD2
abundance: -
j_gene: TRBJ2-7
v_gene: TRBV6-6
CDR3nt: TGTGCCAGCAGTTCTCCGGGACTAGCGGAATACGAGCAGTACTTC
CDR3aa: CASSSPGLAEYEQYF

d_gene: -
abundance: -
j_gene: TRBJ1-2
v_gene: TRBV4-3
CDR3nt: TGCGCCAGCAGCCCGTTTCTTCGCCGTATAACCTCATATGGCTACACCTTC
CDR3aa: CASSPFLRRITSYGYTF

d_gene: -
abundance: -
j_gene: TRBJ1-1
v_gene: TRBV5-6
CDR3nt: TGTGCCAGCAGCTTTTTTAGTGACGGCACTGAAGCTTTCTTT
CDR3aa: CASSFFSDGTEAFF

d_gene: -
abundance: -
j_gene: TRBJ1-2
v_gene: TRBV5-4
CDR3nt: TGTGCCAGCAGCTTGTCTGACAGCCCTATCGGCTACACCTTC
CDR3aa: CASSLSDSPIGYTF

d_gene: TRBD2
abundance: -
j_gene: TRBJ2-1
v_gene: TRBV2
CDR3nt: TGTGCCAGCAGTGAAGTAGCGGGGCGGTACAATGAGCAGTTCTTC
CDR3aa: CASSEVAGRYNEQFF

d_gene: -
abundance: once
j_gene: TRBJ1-1
v_gene: TRBV2
CDR3nt: TGTGCCAGCGACCCCAAACGGAACACTGAAGCTTTCTTT
CDR3aa: CASDPKRNTEAFF

d_gene: TRBD2
abundance: -
j_gene: TRBJ2-2
v_gene: TRBV30
CDR3nt: TGTGCCTGGAGTGAATCTAGCGGGGGGGCCGGGGAGCTGTTTTTT
CDR3aa: CAWSESSGGAGELFF

d_gene: -
abundance: -
j_gene: TRBJ1-6
v_gene: TRBV7-2
CDR3nt: TGTGCCAGCAGCCCGGGCAGCCTACTCTATAATTCACCCCTCCACTTT
CDR3aa: CASSPGSLLYNSPLHF

d_gene: -
abundance: -
j_gene: TRBJ2-5
v_gene: TRBV2
CDR3nt: TGTGCCAGCAGTGAAGAAGCTGGGGTAGAGACCCAGTACTTC
CDR3aa: CASSEEAGVETQYF

d_gene: -
abundance: -
j_gene: TRBJ2-5
v_gene: TRBV9
CDR3nt: TGTGCCAGCTCACGGGGGGCTGGGGAGACCCAGTACTTC
CDR3aa: CASSRGAGETQYF

d_gene: -
abundance: -
j_gene: TRBJ1-1
v_gene: TRBV6-5
CDR3nt: TGTGCCAGTCGCGGCCGTGGGGGCACTGAAGCTTTCTTT
CDR3aa: CASRGRGGTEAFF

d_gene: -
abundance: once
j_gene: TRBJ1-3
v_gene: TRBV5-1
CDR3nt: TGCGCCAGCAGCTTGGATGGAAACACCATATATTTT
CDR3aa: CASSLDGNTIYF

d_gene: TRBD2
abundance: -
j_gene: TRBJ2-5
v_gene: TRBV5-1
CDR3nt: TGCGCCAGCAGCTTTAGCGGGGAAGAGACCCAGTACTTC
CDR3aa: CASSFSGEETQYF

d_gene: -
abundance: -
j_gene: TRBJ2-3
v_gene: TRBV7-8
CDR3nt: TGTGCCAGCAGCTTAGGGAGTGTGGGCACAGATACGCAGTATTTT
CDR3aa: CASSLGSVGTDTQYF

d_gene: TRBD2
abundance: -
j_gene: TRBJ2-7
v_gene: TRBV6-6
CDR3nt: TGTGCCAGCAGGGGGACTAGCGGGAGCTCCTACGAGCAGTACTTC
CDR3aa: CASRGTSGSSYEQYF

d_gene: -
abundance: -
j_gene: TRBJ2-7
v_gene: TRBV7-9
CDR3nt: TGTGCCAGCAGCTCCAGGGAGAGGTACGAGCAGTACTTC
CDR3aa: CASSSRERYEQYF

d_gene: TRBD1
abundance: -
j_gene: TRBJ2-7
v_gene: TRBV10-3
CDR3nt: TGTGCCATCAGTTCTGGACAGGAGGAAGCCTACGAGCAGTACTTC
CDR3aa: CAISSGQEEAYEQYF

d_gene: TRBD1
abundance: -
j_gene: TRBJ1-1
v_gene: TRBV6-5
CDR3nt: TGTGCCAGCAGTTCGTGGACAGGGAGAGACACTGAAGCTTTCTTT
CDR3aa: CASSSWTGRDTEAFF

d_gene: TRBD1
abundance: -
j_gene: TRBJ2-3
v_gene: TRBV27
CDR3nt: TGTGCCAGCAGTTTCGACAGGGCTCGCACAGATACGCAGTATTTT
CDR3aa: CASSFDRARTDTQYF

d_gene: -
abundance: few
j_gene: TRBJ1-1
v_gene: TRBV2
CDR3nt: TGTGCCAGCAGTGATATCCTGGGGACTGAAGCTTTCTTT
CDR3aa: CASSDILGTEAFF

d_gene: -
abundance: -
j_gene: TRBJ2-3
v_gene: TRBV9
CDR3nt: TGTGCCAGCAGCGTAGATTCAGATACGCAGTATTTT
CDR3aa: CASSVDSDTQYF